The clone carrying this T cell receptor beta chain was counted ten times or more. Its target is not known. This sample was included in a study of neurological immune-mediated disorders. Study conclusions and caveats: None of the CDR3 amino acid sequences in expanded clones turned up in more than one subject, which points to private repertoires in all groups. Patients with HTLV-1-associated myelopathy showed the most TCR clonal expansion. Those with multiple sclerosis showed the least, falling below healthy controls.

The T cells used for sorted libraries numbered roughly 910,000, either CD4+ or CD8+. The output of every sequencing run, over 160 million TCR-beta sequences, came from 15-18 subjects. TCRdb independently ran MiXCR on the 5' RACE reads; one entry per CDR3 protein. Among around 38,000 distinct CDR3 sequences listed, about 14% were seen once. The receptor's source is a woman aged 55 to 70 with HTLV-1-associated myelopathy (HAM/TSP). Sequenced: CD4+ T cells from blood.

In DNA form, the CDR3 reads TGTGCCAGCAGTGATTATAGCAATCAGCCCCAGCATTTT. It translates to CASSDYSNQPQHF. V is TRBV6-1 and J is TRBJ1-5, with D uncertain. Germline V gene data show CDR1 as MNHNS and CDR2 as SASEGT. V dropped 3 bases and J dropped 0 bases, with 3 bases sitting between them. The CDR3 extends over 13 amino acids.